This is a list of T cell receptor beta chains from one sample in a study of shared clonotypes between healthy human individuals. Clones were read by immunoSEQ multiplex PCR, and TCRdb kept only the in-frame ones, dropping some. The sample includes some 790,000 clones, 72% of them seen just once. The material sequenced was memory CD4+ T cells sorted from blood. These receptors came from a woman aged 25 to 39 in good health. CDR3s include the opening cysteine and the closing phenylalanine or tryptophan. The D gene is left open where the match is weak. A clone size is listed for some rows: how often the clone was seen (once, few, many), or a class if it is expanded.

clone size	J gene	D gene	V gene	CDR3 DNA	CDR3 protein
.	TRBJ1-5	.	TRBV6-5	TGTGCCAGCAGTTACGACAGTTATAGCAATCAGCCCCAGCATTTT	CASSYDSYSNQPQHF
.	TRBJ2-1	.	TRBV19	TGTGCCAGTAGCGTCCGACAGGACCAGGCGAATGAGCAGTTCTTC	CASSVRQDQANEQFF
once	TRBJ2-7	TRBD2	TRBV27	TGTGCCAGCAGTTTATCCCCCGTAGTATCCGGGAGGGCCGCCGAGCAGTACTTC	CASSLSPVVSGRAAEQYF
.	TRBJ2-7	.	TRBV28	TGTGCCAGCAGGCGACACGGGACGGTCTACGAGCAGTACTTC	CASRRHGTVYEQYF
few	TRBJ2-7	TRBD2	TRBV28	TGTGCCAGCACCCGTAGCGGGAGTATTGGGTACGAGCAGTACTTC	CASTRSGSIGYEQYF
.	TRBJ2-3	TRBD1	TRBV6-5	TGTGCCAGCAGAGGGACAGGCACAGATACGCAGTATTTT	CASRGTGTDTQYF
.	TRBJ2-3	TRBD2	TRBV5-1	TGCGCCAGCAGCTTGGGGAATTCAGGACTAGCGGGAACAACAGATACGCAGTATTTT	CASSLGNSGLAGTTDTQYF
.	TRBJ2-1	TRBD2	TRBV4-1	TGCGCCAGCAGCCACGCGGGACTAGCGGCGGCCAATGAGCAGTTCTTC	CASSHAGLAAANEQFF
.	TRBJ2-1	.	TRBV10-3	TGTGCCATCAGTGACCCAGGGGGGAGCTACAATGAGCAGTTCTTC	CAISDPGGSYNEQFF
.	TRBJ1-4	TRBD1	TRBV5-1	TGCGCCAGCAGCTTGGGAGTACAGGGGGCTAATGAAAAACTGTTTTTT	CASSLGVQGANEKLFF
.	TRBJ1-3	.	TRBV21-1	TGTGCCAGCAGCAAAGAGGCCCGGAGGAGTCGGAGCTCTGGAAACACCATATATTTT	CASSKEARRSRSSGNTIYF
.	TRBJ2-2	TRBD2	TRBV4-2	TGTGCCAGCAGCCAGAGGGAGGGTTTGATTTACACCGGGGAGCTGTTTTTT	CASSQREGLIYTGELFF
.	TRBJ1-4	.	TRBV5-4	TGTGCCAGCAGCTTGGTAGGGGTTGAAAAACTGTTTTTT	CASSLVGVEKLFF
.	TRBJ1-3	.	TRBV5-8	TGTGCCAGCAGCTCTCTGAGAAGAAGCTCTGGAAACACCATATATTTT	CASSSLRRSSGNTIYF
.	TRBJ2-1	TRBD1	TRBV29-1	TGCAGCGCTCGGACAGGGAAAGGCTACAATGAGCAGTTCTTC	CSARTGKGYNEQFF
few	TRBJ2-2	TRBD2	TRBV5-4	TGTGCCAGCAGCCGCGGGGGAGGGCCTGGGACCCCCGGGGAGCTGTTTTTT	CASSRGGGPGTPGELFF
.	TRBJ2-1	TRBD2	TRBV27	TGTGCCAGCAGCGTACGTAGCGGGATTGCCCCAACTGAGCAGTTCTTC	CASSVRSGIAPTEQFF
.	TRBJ1-5	.	TRBV13	TGTGCCAGCAGCTTAGGGGTAGTCAATCAGCCCCAGCATTTT	CASSLGVVNQPQHF
once	TRBJ1-5	TRBD1	TRBV19	TGTGCCAGTAGTAGGGGACAGGGCGGTCAGCCCCAGCATTTT	CASSRGQGGQPQHF
.	TRBJ2-3	TRBD2	TRBV10-3	TGTGCCATCAGTCGTCTAGCGGGAGCCGGGGATACGCAGTATTTT	CAISRLAGAGDTQYF
.	TRBJ2-6	.	TRBV29-1	TGCAGCGTCCCCGGAGGGATCGGGGCCAACGTCCTGACTTTC	CSVPGGIGANVLTF
.	TRBJ2-7	TRBD1	TRBV11-2	TGTGCCAGCAGCGGGCCGGGACAGGGCCTTGAGCAGTACTTC	CASSGPGQGLEQYF
.	TRBJ2-7	.	TRBV28	TGTGCCAGCAGTCCCCGTACGGAGCAGTACTTC	CASSPRTEQYF
.	TRBJ2-7	.	TRBV13	TGTGCCAGCAGCTTAGGCGGGATTTACGAGCAGTACTTC	CASSLGGIYEQYF
few	TRBJ2-7	.	TRBV29-1	TGCAGCGTTGAACGGGACTCAAGGGAGCAGTACTTC	CSVERDSREQYF
.	TRBJ2-7	.	TRBV30	TGTGCCTGGAGGAAGACAGAGGACTCCTACGAGCAGTACTTC	CAWRKTEDSYEQYF
.	TRBJ2-3	TRBD2	TRBV2	TGTGCCAGCAGTAGGGCTAGCGGGAGGGCAGATACGCAGTATTTT	CASSRASGRADTQYF
many	TRBJ1-4	TRBD1	TRBV5-1	TGCGCCAGCAGCTTCGGGACAGGGAAGGAAAAACTGTTTTTT	CASSFGTGKEKLFF
.	TRBJ1-4	.	TRBV28	TGTGCCAGCAGCCCTCGGGCACAGAGGAATGAAAAACTGTTTTTT	CASSPRAQRNEKLFF
.	TRBJ1-2	.	TRBV18	TGTGCCAGCTCACCACGTGAAGTCTCCAACTATGGCTACACCTTC	CASSPREVSNYGYTF
.	TRBJ1-2	.	TRBV5-1	TGCGCCAGCAGCTCCCCTCGGGAGGGGTCCTCTTATAACTATGGCTACACCTTC	CASSSPREGSSYNYGYTF
.	TRBJ1-5	.	TRBV6-1	TGTGCCAGCAGTGAAACGACCAGGTACAATCAGCCCCAGCATTTT	CASSETTRYNQPQHF
.	TRBJ1-6	TRBD1	TRBV5-1	TGCGCCAGCAGCCTACAGACAGGGGTGTTGTCACCCCTCCACTTT	CASSLQTGVLSPLHF
.	TRBJ1-2	.	TRBV11-1	TGTGCCAGCAGCTTAACCCAGGCGCTACGTGGCTACACCTTC	CASSLTQALRGYTF
.	TRBJ2-2	.	TRBV29-1	TGCAGCGTTGAAGTGCGGCACACCGGGGAGCTGTTTTTT	CSVEVRHTGELFF
.	TRBJ2-1	.	TRBV19	TGTGCCAGTAGTATAAGGACATACAATGAGCAGTTCTTC	CASSIRTYNEQFF
.	TRBJ1-2	TRBD1	TRBV28	TGTGCCAGCAGTTCCCCCCGACAGGGGGAGGATGGCTACACCTTC	CASSSPRQGEDGYTF
.	TRBJ2-6	TRBD1	TRBV28	TGTGCCAGCACCCTAACCGGGACAGGGGTCTTTGGGGCCAACGTCCTGACTTTC	CASTLTGTGVFGANVLTF
.	TRBJ2-3	TRBD2	TRBV11-3	TGTGCCAGCAGCGCATCTAGCGGGGTGGCTACAGATACGCAGTATTTT	CASSASSGVATDTQYF
.	TRBJ2-1	.	TRBV4-2	TGTGCCAGCAGCCAAGATCCAGTCCCGCCTAATTACAATGAGCAGTTCTTC	CASSQDPVPPNYNEQFF
.	TRBJ2-1	TRBD2	TRBV19	TGTGCCAGTACCAGGGAGGGTAATTCCTACAATGAGCAGTTCTTC	CASTREGNSYNEQFF
.	TRBJ2-3	TRBD2	TRBV27	TGTGCCAGCAGGAAAACTAGCGGGAGGGCCGGCACAGATACGCAGTATTTT	CASRKTSGRAGTDTQYF
.	TRBJ2-3	TRBD2	TRBV5-1	TGCGCCAGTAGACTAGCGGGAGTGGCAGATACGCAGTATTTT	CASRLAGVADTQYF
.	TRBJ1-5	.	TRBV29-1	TGCAGCGTTTTATCTAGCAATCAGCCCCAGCATTTT	CSVLSSNQPQHF
.	TRBJ2-1	.	TRBV28	TGTGCCAGCAGGATAACTAGGGGCAACGAGCAGTTCTTC	CASRITRGNEQFF
few	TRBJ1-4	TRBD1	TRBV5-6	TGTGCCAGCAGTGACAGGGGAGGCGAAAAACTGTTTTTT	CASSDRGGEKLFF
.	TRBJ2-7	TRBD1	TRBV5-1	TGCGCCAGCAGCCACGGACAGGCCGGGGAGCAGTACTTC	CASSHGQAGEQYF
.	TRBJ2-1	.	TRBV11-3	TGTGCCAGCAGCTTAGGTAGCAGCAATGAGCAGTTCTTC	CASSLGSSNEQFF
.	TRBJ2-7	TRBD2	TRBV11-2	TGTGCCAGCAGCCCGTCCGGGACTAGCGGGGTTTACGAGCAGTACTTC	CASSPSGTSGVYEQYF
.	TRBJ2-1	TRBD2	TRBV11-1	TGTGCCAGCAGCCCGTCAACTAGCGGGAGGGCCCGGTTCTTC	CASSPSTSGRARFF
.	TRBJ2-1	.	TRBV30	TGTGCCTGGAGTGTACGGGGGAGCCTTCGGAATGAGCAGTTCTTC	CAWSVRGSLRNEQFF
once	TRBJ1-1	TRBD1	TRBV5-4	TGTGCCAGCAGCTTGGGGATAGGGACAGGGGCAGGTGAAGCTTTCTTT	CASSLGIGTGAGEAFF
.	TRBJ1-5	.	TRBV18	TGTGCCAGCTCACATTCACAGGGTCGTAGCAATCAGCCCCAGCATTTT	CASSHSQGRSNQPQHF
.	TRBJ2-1	TRBD1	TRBV30	TGTGCCTGGAGGGAAGGACAGGCTCTCAATGAGCAGTTCTTC	CAWREGQALNEQFF
.	TRBJ2-7	TRBD1	TRBV28	TGTGCCAGCAGGAGGACAGGGAGCTCCTACGAGCAGTACTTC	CASRRTGSSYEQYF
.	TRBJ2-3	.	TRBV7-9	TGTGCCAGCAGCCCCCGAGATACGCAGTATTTT	CASSPRDTQYF